These T cell receptor beta chains were read from a single sample in a study of T cell repertoires in cytomegalovirus infection. TCRdb used MiXCR to reprocess the reads, holding one entry per CDR3 protein. The table records about half a million distinct CDR3 sequences, roughly 34% of them present only once. The antigens these receptors bind are not known. This material consisted of cultured PBMCs, taken from culture after CMV antigen stimulation. The source of these receptors is a human donor in good health (CMV status not recorded). Some clones in this sample may be carry-over from other donors' samples. Both conserved end residues are part of each CDR3.

J | V | CDR3
TRBJ2-5 | TRBV29-1 | CSAVQGAKQETQYF
TRBJ2-1 | TRBV12-3/TRBV12-4 | CATAWSVSSYNEQFF
TRBJ2-1 | TRBV4-3 | CASSQVDHEQFF
TRBJ2-5 | TRBV6-2/TRBV6-3 | CATYPAQRLEETQYF
TRBJ2-1 | TRBV7-2 | CASSFDGSLVNEQFF
TRBJ2-1 | TRBV4-3 | CASSQNPRTSPVYNEQFF
TRBJ2-1 | TRBV18 | CASSPTSDNSYNEQFF
TRBJ2-1 | TRBV5-1 | CASSWPSDSYNEQFF
TRBJ1-5 | TRBV6-1 | CASSEATHQPQHF
TRBJ2-7 | TRBV29-1 | CSAGGDTVPYEQYF
TRBJ2-7 | TRBV7-8 | CASSLVPSGNHEQYF
TRBJ1-2 | TRBV7-2 | CASSLGRQGFYGYTF
TRBJ2-5 | TRBV6-1 | CASSESRIQETQYF
TRBJ1-1 | TRBV7-2 | CASSFRAWNTEAFF
TRBJ2-3 | TRBV7-9 | CASSLAVADTQYF
TRBJ2-1 | TRBV27 | CASSFSGGSSYNEQFF
TRBJ2-5 | TRBV7-2 | CASSFQAGGVETQYF
TRBJ1-4 | TRBV7-2 | CASSLQTLDEKLFF
TRBJ1-1 | TRBV2 | CAGWDTEAFF
TRBJ2-7 | TRBV27 | CASSLSGTGVSYEQYF
TRBJ1-3 | TRBV7-2 | CASTTGGSGNTIYF
TRBJ2-3 | TRBV7-8 | CASSLAPGPVPVDTQYF
TRBJ2-2 | TRBV6-6 | CASRESGQRTGELFF
TRBJ1-5 | TRBV7-6 | CASSATGASQPQHF
TRBJ1-1 | TRBV6-2/TRBV6-3 | CASFRSEGAEAFF
TRBJ1-5 | TRBV19 | CASSIGRLYQPQHF
TRBJ1-1 | TRBV7-2 | CASSLYISGTEAFF
TRBJ2-2 | TRBV28 | CAGSTTSGINTGELFF
TRBJ2-3 | TRBV27 | CASSLIAGGIDTQYF
TRBJ2-7 | TRBV28 | CASSRRTSIIYEQYF
TRBJ1-3 | TRBV13 | CASSAVPGQAPFSGNTIYF
TRBJ1-4 | TRBV28 | CASSLGRGREKLFF
TRBJ1-6 | TRBV30 | CAWSAGDSPLHF